The 20 T cell receptor beta chains below come from one sample, sequenced in a study of Tregs in tolerant kidney transplant recipients. After 6 days with irradiated graft donor PBMCs, CFSE-labeled recipient PBMCs were FACS-sorted. These receptors have no identified antigens. This table comes from immunoSEQ multiplex PCR, and its TCRdb copy is limited to in-frame clones, with some not included. The sample lists 8,000 or so clones, roughly 36% seen once, with about 5.6% in the top ten. Material: CD8+ T cells from blood cultured with allogeneic cells, obtained before the transplant. These TCRs come from a human patient who received a combined kidney and bone marrow transplant.

This clone was seen more than once but under ten times. The chain combines TRBV6-6 with TRBJ2-5, with 9 bases matching TRBD2. This CDR3 has 15 amino acids. The germline CDR1 and CDR2 sequences are MNHNY and SVGAGI (reference sequence). J was trimmed by 5 bases and V by 6 bases; bases with no gene match: 10. In DNA, the CDR3 is TGTGCCAGCAGCCCCATAGCGGGAGTAGGGGAGACCCAGTACTTC. Translation: CASSPIAGVGETQYF.

In this sample, this clone turned up a few times. V gene TRBV7-3 combines with J gene TRBJ2-7; TRBD2 might be the D (5 bases). V lost 4 bases, J lost 1 base, and 8 bases lay in between. The CDR3 length is 13 residues. Germline values: CDR1 SGHTA, CDR2 FQGTGA. CDR3 sequence (DNA): TGTGCCAGCAGCTCCGGGGTTTCCTACGAGCAGTACTTC. Translation: CASSSGVSYEQYF.

This clone has only a few counts. The chain carries TRBV27 and TRBJ1-5; 8 nucleotides agree with TRBD1. Germline CDR1 MNHEY, CDR2 SMNVEV (reference sequence). J was trimmed by 7 bases and V by 4 bases; bases with no gene match: 15. This CDR3 has 17 amino acids. The CDR3 protein is CASSSLTSQGARQPQHF. The CDR3, as DNA: TGTGCCAGCAGTTCTCTGACCAGCCAGGGGGCCCGGCAGCCCCAGCATTTT.

By proportion, this clone is medium-sized (0.01 to 0.1%). The CDR3 loop is CATSRGWTLTGDHQNTGELFF. The CDR3 DNA is TGTGCCACCAGCAGAGGATGGACTCTAACAGGGGACCATCAGAACACCGGGGAGCTGTTTTTT. The chain has TRBV15 and TRBJ2-2; 7 bases agree with TRBD1. V gave up 1 base and J gave up 1 base; unmatched junction bases: 18. CDR1 is LNHNV, CDR2 YYDKDF, per germline (reference sequence). There are 21 residues in the CDR3.

This clone was counted between two and nine times. The chain carries TRBV7-2 and TRBJ2-7, with 7 positions matching TRBD1. CDR3 length: 15 residues. V lost 5 bases to trimming and J lost 1 base; unmatched junction nucleotides: 8. From germline, CDR1 is SGHTA and CDR2 FQGNSA. The CDR3, as DNA: TGTGCCAGCAGCCAAGAGGGACAGCTATCCTACGAGCAGTACTTC. Its protein is CASSQEGQLSYEQYF.

This clone was seen more than once but under ten times. The chain is built from TRBV2 and TRBJ2-3; TRBD2 aligns across 10 bases. The ends lost 6 bases at V and 1 base at J; junction bases unmatched: 7. Germline lookup yields CDR1 SNHLY and CDR2 FYNNEI. CDR3 length: 16 amino acids. This CDR3 reads CASRGGLAGGTDTQYF. CDR3 in DNA: TGTGCCAGCAGGGGGGGCCTAGCGGGGGGCACAGATACGCAGTATTTT. The full variable domain, completed using reference TRBV2 and TRBJ2-3, is EPEVTQTPSHQVTQMGQEVILRCVPISNHLYFYWYRQILGQKVEFLVSFYNNEISEKSEIFDDQFSVERPDGSNFTLKIRSTKLEDSAMYFCASRGGLAGGTDTQYFGPGTRLTVL.

The DNA of the CDR3 is TGTGCCAGTAGCCTCAGACAGGGGGCCTACGAGCAGTACTTC. The encoded protein is CASSLRQGAYEQYF. The chain joins TRBV19 to TRBJ2-7; TRBD1 matches at 9 bases. J was trimmed by 2 bases and V by 6 bases; bases with no gene match: 5. This CDR3 is built from 14 residues. Germline CDR1 reads LNHDA; CDR2 reads SQIVND (reference sequence).

In this sample, this clone turned up a few times. This rearrangement joins TRBV27 to TRBJ2-7; 7 bases map to TRBD1. The germline V gene has CDR1 MNHEY and CDR2 SMNVEV (reference sequence). This CDR3 is 14 amino acids long. J lost 3 bases, V lost 5 bases, and 7 bases had no gene match. The CDR3 sequence is CASSPRNRGYEQYF. The CDR3 DNA reads TGTGCCAGCAGTCCGCGTAACAGGGGCTACGAGCAGTACTTC.

This clone came up a few times. The chain is built from TRBV2 and TRBJ2-3, with D unclear. Trimming stripped 2 bases from V and 0 bases from J, with 12 bases between. The germline V gene has CDR1 SNHLY and CDR2 FYNNEI. The CDR3 runs 16 residues. DNA of the CDR3: TGTGCCAGCAGTGAATTGACTCTTGCTAGCACAGATACGCAGTATTTT. This codes for CASSELTLASTDTQYF. The complete variable domain, with remaining parts taken from reference TRBV2 and TRBJ2-3, reads EPEVTQTPSHQVTQMGQEVILRCVPISNHLYFYWYRQILGQKVEFLVSFYNNEISEKSEIFDDQFSVERPDGSNFTLKIRSTKLEDSAMYFCASSELTLASTDTQYFGPGTRLTVL.

The table lists this clone with a few counts. This chain links TRBV11-2 with TRBJ2-7; 14 nucleotides line up with TRBD2. The germline V gene encodes CDR1 SGHAT and CDR2 FQNNGV. The CDR3 length is 15 residues. The V and J ends lost 7 bases and 6 bases, in that order; junction bases with no gene match: 8. CDR3 sequence (DNA): TGTGCCAGCAAAAAGACGGGACTAGCGGGAGTCGAGCAGTACTTC. It translates to CASKKTGLAGVEQYF.

By share of the sample, this clone is medium-sized (0.01 to 0.1%). In DNA form, the CDR3 reads TGCAGCGTTGAGTCAGGGTCCTCCTACGAGCAGTACTTC. Protein product: CSVESGSSYEQYF. The genes are TRBV29-1 and TRBJ2-7; D possibly corresponds to TRBD1 (5 bases). The CDR3 contains 13 residues. Deletions cut 3 bases from V and 0 bases from J, with 9 bases between. Germline V CDR1 and CDR2: SQVTM, ANQGSEA.

This chain uses TRBV7-3 with TRBJ1-5; 8 nucleotides match TRBD1. There are 18 residues in the CDR3. The germline V gene encodes CDR1 SGHTA and CDR2 FQGTGA. The J segment lost 6 bases and the V segment lost 6 bases, leaving 19 bases of the junction unmatched. Here the CDR3 reads CASRTILARGLDCQPQHF. CDR3 DNA sequence: TGTGCCAGCAGGACAATCCTGGCCAGGGGGCTTGATTGTCAGCCCCAGCATTTT.

Only one count was recorded for this clone. The chain is built from TRBV4-3 and TRBJ2-3; TRBD2 might be the D (7 bases). V lost 0 bases to trimming and J lost 2 bases, with 15 bases between them. CDR1 is LGHNA, CDR2 YSLEER, per germline. CDR3 size: 17 residues. The chain's CDR3 is CASSQETRAGATDTQYF. DNA of the CDR3: TGCGCCAGCAGCCAAGAAACCAGGGCGGGGGCCACAGATACGCAGTATTTT.

Relative to its sample, this clone is medium-sized (0.01 to 0.1%). The genes are TRBV5-6 and TRBJ2-7; 8 bases agree with TRBD2. Germline assignment: CDR1 SGHDT and CDR2 YYEEEE. This CDR3 spans 14 amino acids. With 1 base clipped from V and 5 bases from J, the junction kept 5 bases outside the gene matches. The CDR3 sequence is CASSLYSGRHEQYF. CDR3 in DNA: TGTGCCAGCAGCTTGTACAGCGGGAGACACGAGCAGTACTTC.

As concerns this clone: The junction departs from the called germline gene at one end, perhaps through a read error. This chain connects TRBV10-3 to TRBJ2-7, with TRBD1 matching over 9 bases. This CDR3 has 13 amino acids. CDR1 ENHRY and CDR2 SYGVKD come from the germline V gene. CDR3 sequence reads: CASSWGQGYEQYF. In nucleotides, the CDR3 is TGTGCCAGCAGTTGGGGACAGGGCTACGAGCAGTACTTC.

This clone was observed a few times. The chain uses TRBV27 and TRBJ2-2, with 9 bases aligning to TRBD1. V lost 4 bases to trimming and J lost 4 bases; unmatched junction nucleotides: 4. Germline assignment: CDR1 MNHEY and CDR2 SMNVEV (reference sequence). The CDR3 spans 15 residues. CDR3 in amino acids: CASSYSTGGTGELFF. The CDR3 DNA reads as TGTGCCAGCAGTTATTCGACAGGGGGCACCGGGGAGCTGTTTTTT.

The chain carries TRBV9 and TRBJ2-1, with 9 bases aligning to TRBD2. CDR1 SGDLS and CDR2 YYNGEE come from the germline V gene. The trim removed 0 bases at V and 0 bases at J, leaving 10 bases unmatched. This CDR3 contains 19 residues. CDR3 region: CASSVVGLAGLSSYNEQFF. The DNA of the CDR3 is TGTGCCAGCAGCGTAGTAGGGCTAGCGGGACTCAGCTCCTACAATGAGCAGTTCTTC.

This clone is medium-sized within its sample. The chain carries TRBV7-9 and TRBJ2-7; no firm D call. Germline CDR1 and CDR2: SEHNR and FQNEAQ (reference sequence). This CDR3 has 12 amino acids. V shed 4 bases and J shed 6 bases, with 10 bases lying between them. For the CDR3, the DNA is TGTGCCAGCAGCTCCGTCCGTCTCGAGCAGTACTTC. The encoded protein is CASSSVRLEQYF.

V usage is TRBV27 and J usage is TRBJ2-1; D unclear. Trimming removed 2 bases from V and 5 bases from J, with 13 bases in between. Germline V gene data show CDR1 as MNHEY and CDR2 as SMNVEV (reference sequence). This CDR3 contains 15 residues. CDR3 amino acids: CASSLVIHQDNEQFF. CDR3 coding DNA: TGTGCCAGCAGTTTAGTTATTCACCAGGACAATGAGCAGTTCTTC.

The chain carries TRBV7-9 and TRBJ1-1; D ambiguous. V dropped 5 bases and J dropped 11 bases, with 12 bases sitting between them. The CDR3 contains 11 residues. Germline V gene sequence: CDR1 SEHNR, CDR2 FQNEAQ (reference sequence). The CDR3 here is CASSLGGRAFF. For the CDR3, the DNA is TGTGCCAGCAGCCTTGGAGGGCGGGCTTTCTTT.